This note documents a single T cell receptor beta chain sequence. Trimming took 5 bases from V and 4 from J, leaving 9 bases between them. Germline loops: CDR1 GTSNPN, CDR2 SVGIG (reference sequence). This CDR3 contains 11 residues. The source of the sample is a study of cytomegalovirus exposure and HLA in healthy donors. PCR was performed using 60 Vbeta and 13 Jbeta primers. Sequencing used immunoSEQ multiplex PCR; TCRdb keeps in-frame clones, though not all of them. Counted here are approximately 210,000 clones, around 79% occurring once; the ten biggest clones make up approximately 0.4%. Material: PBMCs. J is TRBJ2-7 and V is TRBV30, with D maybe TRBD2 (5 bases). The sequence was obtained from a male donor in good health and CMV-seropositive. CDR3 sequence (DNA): TGTGCCTGGGGAAGCGGATACGAGCAGTACTTC. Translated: CAWGSGYEQYF.